The 29 T cell receptor beta chains below all came from one sample that was sequenced in a study of T cell changes during pregnancy in multiple sclerosis. Clones were read by immunoSEQ multiplex PCR, and TCRdb kept only the in-frame ones, dropping some. The data show over 20,000 clones, 80% to 90% seen once. The sample consisted of CD4+ T cells from peripheral blood mononuclear cells, taken in the first trimester of pregnancy. These receptors came from a female donor in good health, enrolled as a control in a pregnancy study.

V gene TRBV27 combines with J gene TRBJ2-2; D call uncertain. This CDR3 region has 12 residues. Trimming left V 6 bases short and J 6 bases short, with 8 bases between. Germline V gene data show CDR1 as MNHEY and CDR2 as SMNVEV (reference sequence). Here the CDR3 reads CASSVFAGELFF. CDR3 DNA sequence: TGTGCCAGCAGCGTTTTCGCCGGGGAGCTGTTTTTT.

This clone was recorded once. The chain couples TRBV6-4 to TRBJ1-1; 9 nucleotides agree with TRBD1. CDR1 MRHNA and CDR2 SNTAGT come from the germline V gene. J gave up 3 bases and V 6 bases, and 8 bases lay outside the gene matches. The CDR3 runs 15 residues. The CDR3 loop reads CASRFTGGIDTEAFF. Written as DNA, the CDR3 is TGTGCCAGCAGATTCACAGGGGGCATCGACACTGAAGCTTTCTTT.

This chain uses TRBV7-9 with TRBJ2-2; weak D call: TRBD1 (6 bases). The CDR3 is made up of 15 amino acids. V lost 1 base, J lost 7 bases, and 13 bases lay in between. Per germline, CDR1 SEHNR and CDR2 FQNEAQ (reference sequence). This CDR3 is CASSLDRGIVGELFF. The CDR3 bases are TGTGCCAGCAGCTTAGATAGGGGGATCGTCGGGGAGCTGTTTTTT.

The J gene is TRBJ2-7, the V gene TRBV5-1; D is ambiguous. Trimming pared 0 bases from V and 5 bases from J, leaving 18 bases between. The CDR3 runs 16 residues. Germline assignment: CDR1 SGHRS and CDR2 YFSETQ. CDR3 DNA sequence: TGCGCCAGCAGCTTGGCCGTTCAGGTAGGCACCCACGAGCAGTACTTC. It translates to CASSLAVQVGTHEQYF.

This clone was picked up a small number of times. This chain joins TRBV19 and TRBJ1-5; 7 bases are shared with TRBD1. J lost 6 bases, V lost 8 bases, and 7 bases had no gene match. Germline V gene lookup returns CDR1 LNHDA and CDR2 SQIVND (reference sequence). The CDR3 runs to 13 residues. The DNA of the CDR3 is TGTGCCAGTGACCGGGACAGACTTCAGCCCCAGCATTTT. The encoded protein is CASDRDRLQPQHF.

V is TRBV6-6 and J is TRBJ1-2; D perhaps matches TRBD1 (6 bases). Trimming pared 2 bases from V and 5 bases from J, leaving 15 bases between. There are 15 residues in the CDR3. Germline lookup yields CDR1 MNHNY and CDR2 SVGAGI (reference sequence). The CDR3 protein is CASSYGQPLGYGYTF. As DNA, the CDR3 is TGTGCCAGCAGTTACGGACAGCCCTTGGGGTATGGCTACACCTTC.

The genes are TRBV11-2 and TRBJ2-3; TRBD1 aligns across 9 bases. This CDR3 spans 17 amino acids. Looked up from germline, CDR1 is SGHAT and CDR2 is FQNNGV. V dropped 5 bases and J dropped 0; count of bases not matched to a gene: 9. The CDR3: CASSPAGTGSSTDTQYF. CDR3 sequence (DNA): TGTGCCAGCAGCCCAGCCGGGACAGGGTCTAGCACAGATACGCAGTATTTT.

The V and J genes are TRBV4-3 and TRBJ2-7, with 12 bases that match TRBD1. Germline lookup yields CDR1 LGHNA and CDR2 YSLEER. This CDR3 comprises 16 residues. V lost 1 base, J lost 7 bases, and 8 bases stayed unmatched. CDR3 protein: CASSQVTGTGGGEQYF. The CDR3 DNA is TGCGCCAGCAGCCAAGTTACCGGGACAGGGGGCGGGGAGCAGTACTTC.

The rearrangement links TRBV2 to TRBJ2-7, with 9 bases identical to TRBD1. Germline V lookup: CDR1 SNHLY, CDR2 FYNNEI. This CDR3 is 14 amino acids long. J lost 6 bases, V lost 7 bases, and 10 bases had no gene match. DNA for the CDR3: TGTGCCAGCATAAGGGACAGGGTCCTCCTCGAGCAGTACTTC. It is translated as CASIRDRVLLEQYF.

This chain links TRBV11-2 with TRBJ2-7; TRBD1 matches 7 bases. The germline gives CDR1 SGHAT, CDR2 FQNNGV. V trimming: 4 bases; J trimming: 6 bases; junction bases outside the gene matches: 6. The CDR3 has 13 amino acids. The CDR3 here is CASSSRQGGEQYF. For the CDR3, the DNA is TGTGCCAGCAGCTCACGACAGGGCGGCGAGCAGTACTTC.

The chain recombines TRBV5-1 with TRBJ2-3; 8 nucleotides align to TRBD1. In germline, CDR1 is SGHRS, CDR2 YFSETQ. Losses at the gene ends were 4 bases for V and 0 bases for J; bases not matched to a gene: 4. This CDR3 comprises 15 residues. In DNA, the CDR3 is TGCGCCAGCAGCGACAGGGGACTCAGCACAGATACGCAGTATTTT. Amino acids: CASSDRGLSTDTQYF. The complete variable domain, with remaining parts taken from reference TRBV5-1 and TRBJ2-3, reads KAGVTQTPRYLIKTRGQQVTLSCSPISGHRSVSWYQQTPGQGLQFLFEYFSETQRNKGNFPGRFSGRQFSNSRSEMNVSTLELGDSALYLCASSDRGLSTDTQYFGPGTRLTVL.

CDR3 residues: CASRRIKDQPQHF. The CDR3 coding sequence is TGTGCCAGCAGGCGGATCAAGGATCAGCCCCAGCATTTT. The chain carries TRBV6-5 and TRBJ1-5; D unresolved. V lost 6 bases to trimming and J lost 5 bases, with 11 bases between them. CDR3 length: 13 residues. Germline CDR1 reads MNHEY; CDR2 reads SVGAGI.

The chain employs TRBV4-3 and TRBJ2-3; D might be TRBD2 (6 bases). V was pared by 1 base and J by 2 bases, with 10 bases between. Germline CDR1 reads LGHNA; CDR2 reads YSLEER. The CDR3 contains 15 residues. In nucleotides, the CDR3 is TGCGCCAGCAGCCAAGCGGGGGTCACCACAGATACGCAGTATTTT. It yields the protein CASSQAGVTTDTQYF.

The chain joins TRBV5-1 to TRBJ1-2, with D tentatively TRBD1 (5 bases). Trimming took off 0 bases at V and 3 bases at J, with 9 bases between the two ends. Germline loops: CDR1 SGHRS, CDR2 YFSETQ. CDR3 length: 14 residues. The CDR3 DNA is TGCGCCAGCAGCTTGGCCGGGGGGGACTATGGCTACACCTTC. It is translated as CASSLAGGDYGYTF.

The chain's CDR3 is CASSTTGGQPQHF. In DNA, the CDR3 is TGTGCCAGTAGTACGACAGGGGGTCAGCCCCAGCATTTT. V gene TRBV19 combines with J gene TRBJ1-5, with 9 bases aligning to TRBD1. CDR3 size: 13 residues. CDR1 LNHDA and CDR2 SQIVND come from the germline V gene (reference sequence). Germline trimming cut 4 bases from V and 6 bases from J; bases unmatched to any gene: 1.

J is TRBJ1-4 and V is TRBV5-8; TRBD1 might be the D (6 bases). The V and J ends lost 3 bases and 7 bases respectively, with 25 bases between them. Germline CDR1 is SGHTS and CDR2 is YDEGEE. The CDR3 length is 18 residues. The CDR3 region is CASSSPLSFGGGGEKLFF. For the CDR3, the DNA is TGTGCCAGCAGCTCCCCACTATCGTTCGGGGGAGGGGGTGAAAAACTGTTTTTT. Drawing the rest from reference TRBV5-8 and TRBJ1-4, the complete variable domain is EAGVTQSPTHLIKTRGQQATLRCSPISGHTSVYWYQQALGLGLQFLLWYDEGEERNRGNFPPRFSGRQFPNYSSELNVNALELEDSALYLCASSSPLSFGGGGEKLFFGSGTQLSVL.

The chain links TRBV11-2 to TRBJ2-1; D might be TRBD1 (6 bases). Trimming shortened V by 7 bases and J by 4 bases, and 17 bases separated the two germline ends. Germline CDR1 and CDR2: SGHAT and FQNNGV. CDR3 length equals 15 residues. CDR3 loop: CASKGLRGRYNEQFF. CDR3 DNA: TGTGCCAGCAAGGGCCTCAGGGGCCGGTACAATGAGCAGTTCTTC.

CDR3 sequence (DNA): TGTGCCAGCAGCTTCTTATCAGGGTCTGGAAACACCATATATTTT. Its translation is CASSFLSGSGNTIYF. The V call is TRBV7-8, the J call TRBJ1-3; TRBD1 might be the D (5 bases). In germline, CDR1 is SGHVS, CDR2 FQNEAQ. Trimming took off 3 bases at V and 1 base at J, with 10 bases between the two ends. This CDR3 is built from 15 residues.

The CDR3 DNA follows: TGTGCCTGGAGTGAAGGGACTAGCGGGAGGGGGACAGATACGCAGTATTTT. Translation: CAWSEGTSGRGTDTQYF. The rearrangement uses TRBV30 and TRBJ2-3, with 16 positions matching TRBD2. Germline V gene sequence: CDR1 GTSNPN, CDR2 SVGIG (reference sequence). J lost 3 bases, V lost 1 base, and 4 bases had no gene match. CDR3 length: 17 residues.

The chain carries TRBV15 and TRBJ2-7; possibly TRBD1 for D (6 bases). Germline CDR1 and CDR2: LNHNV and YYDKDF (reference sequence). The CDR3 contains 16 residues. Trimming cost V 3 bases and J 3 bases, with 18 bases left between them. The CDR3 spells CATSSAGTGLFYEQYF. In DNA form, the CDR3 reads TGTGCCACCAGCAGTGCCGGCACAGGGCTTTTCTACGAGCAGTACTTC.

The chain uses TRBV7-3 and TRBJ2-1; 8 positions agree with TRBD2. Looked up from germline, CDR1 is SGHTA and CDR2 is FQGTGA. V was pared by 4 bases and J by 6 bases, with 11 bases of the junction left unmatched. The CDR3 sequence is 16 residues long. This CDR3 reads CASSSTRGLAFNEQFF. CDR3 nucleotides: TGTGCCAGCAGCTCCACCCGAGGACTAGCCTTCAATGAGCAGTTCTTC.

The chain has TRBV16 and TRBJ1-2; D uncertain. This CDR3 is built from 14 residues. Looked up from germline, CDR1 is KGHSY and CDR2 is FQNENV. Trimming removed 0 bases at V and 3 bases at J, with 8 bases between. The CDR3 coding sequence is TGTGCCAGCAGCCAATCGTCGGTGGACTATGGCTACACCTTC. Its protein product is CASSQSSVDYGYTF.

The chain combines TRBV27 with TRBJ2-5, with TRBD2 identical over 7 bases. The V gene end was trimmed by 10 bases and the J gene end by 1 base; junction bases not matched to a gene: 6. This CDR3 is built from 13 residues. Germline V gene data show CDR1 as MNHEY and CDR2 as SMNVEV (reference sequence). For the CDR3, the DNA is TGTGCCACTTGGGACTACCTCCAAGAGACCCAGTACTTC. Amino acid sequence: CATWDYLQETQYF.

V is TRBV7-9 and J is TRBJ2-5, with 12 bases that match TRBD2. Germline V gives CDR1 SEHNR, CDR2 FQNEAQ (reference sequence). The CDR3 covers 15 residues. The junction had 6 bases not matched to a gene; V was cut back by 5 bases and J by 5 bases. For the CDR3, the DNA is TGTGCCAGCAGCCCTAGCGGGGGGGCCGGGGAGACCCAGTACTTC. Translation: CASSPSGGAGETQYF.

The gene calls are TRBV7-2 and TRBJ2-5, with 7 bases lining up with TRBD2. Per germline, CDR1 SGHTA and CDR2 FQGNSA. The CDR3 consists of 14 residues. J gave up 1 base and V 3 bases, and 2 bases lay outside the gene matches. For the CDR3, the DNA is TGTGCCAGCAGCTTGCGGGGGACCCAAGAGACCCAGTACTTC. Translation: CASSLRGTQETQYF.

The rearrangement uses TRBV9 and TRBJ2-1, with 7 bases identical to TRBD1. The junction had 6 bases not matched to a gene; V was cut back by 4 bases and J by 2 bases. The CDR3 spans 15 residues. The germline V gene has CDR1 SGDLS and CDR2 YYNGEE. Here the CDR3 DNA reads TGTGCCAGCAGCCCCCTGACAGGGACCTACAATGAGCAGTTCTTC. Amino acids: CASSPLTGTYNEQFF.

This chain uses TRBV4-2 with TRBJ2-5; D is perhaps TRBD2 (5 bases). CDR1 is LGHNA, CDR2 YNFKEQ, per germline. The CDR3 is 14 amino acids. The V end lost 1 base, the J end lost 5 bases, and 11 bases lay between the germline ends. CDR3 nucleotide sequence: TGTGCCAGCAGCCAAGGGGGAGTTGGGGAGACCCAGTACTTC. Amino acids: CASSQGGVGETQYF.

This chain links TRBV11-3 with TRBJ2-1, with 7 bases identical to TRBD2. The CDR3 is 15 residues long. CDR1 is SGHNT and CDR2 is YENEEA in the germline V gene. V gave up 4 bases and J gave up 6 bases; unmatched junction bases: 9. The CDR3 sequence: CASSSAGRGSNEQFF. CDR3 coding DNA: TGTGCCAGCAGCTCCGCAGGGAGGGGTTCCAATGAGCAGTTCTTC.

This clone was detected only once. Sequence at one end of the junction differs from germline and may be a read error. The chain uses TRBV6-1 and TRBJ2-5; D not certain. The CDR3 contains 17 residues. Per germline, CDR1 MNHNS and CDR2 SASEGT. For the CDR3, the DNA is TGTGCCACCAGTGAAGTGGGTAGCTCGCGCTTCGCAGAGACCCAGTACTTC. Its translation: CATSEVGSSRFAETQYF.